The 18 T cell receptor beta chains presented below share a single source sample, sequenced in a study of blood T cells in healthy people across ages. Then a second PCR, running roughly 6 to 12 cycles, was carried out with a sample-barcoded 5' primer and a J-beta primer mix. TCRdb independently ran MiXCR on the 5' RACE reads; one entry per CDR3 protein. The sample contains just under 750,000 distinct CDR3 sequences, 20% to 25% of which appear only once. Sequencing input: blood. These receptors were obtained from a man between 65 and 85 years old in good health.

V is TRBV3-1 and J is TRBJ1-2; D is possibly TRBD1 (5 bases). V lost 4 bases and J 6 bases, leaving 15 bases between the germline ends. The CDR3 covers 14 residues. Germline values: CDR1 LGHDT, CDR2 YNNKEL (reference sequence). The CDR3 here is CASSPLQASHGYTF. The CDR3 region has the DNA TGTGCCAGCAGCCCCTTACAGGCCTCTCATGGCTACACCTTC.

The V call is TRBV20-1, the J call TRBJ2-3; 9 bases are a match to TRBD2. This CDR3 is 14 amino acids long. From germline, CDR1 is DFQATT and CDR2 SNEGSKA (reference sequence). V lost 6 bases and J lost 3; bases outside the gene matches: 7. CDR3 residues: CSALRAGGTDTQYF. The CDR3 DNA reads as TGCAGTGCCCTACGAGCGGGGGGAACAGATACGCAGTATTTT.

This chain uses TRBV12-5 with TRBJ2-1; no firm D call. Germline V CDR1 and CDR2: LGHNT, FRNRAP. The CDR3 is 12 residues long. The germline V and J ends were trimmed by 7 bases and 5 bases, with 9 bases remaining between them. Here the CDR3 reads CASAPYDNEQFF. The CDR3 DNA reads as TGTGCTAGTGCCCCCTACGACAATGAGCAGTTCTTC.

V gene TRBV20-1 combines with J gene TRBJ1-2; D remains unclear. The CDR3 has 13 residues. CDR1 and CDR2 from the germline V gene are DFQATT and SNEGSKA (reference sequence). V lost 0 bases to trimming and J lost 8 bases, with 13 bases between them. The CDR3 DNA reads TGCAGTGCTAGAGATCAGAGCCCGTGGGGCTACACCTTC. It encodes CSARDQSPWGYTF.

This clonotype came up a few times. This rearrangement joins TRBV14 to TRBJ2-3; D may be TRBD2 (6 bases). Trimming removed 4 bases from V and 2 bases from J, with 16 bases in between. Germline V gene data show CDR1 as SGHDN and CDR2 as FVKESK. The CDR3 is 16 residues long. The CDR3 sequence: CASSPPGLSVTDTQYF. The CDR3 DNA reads TGTGCCAGCAGCCCACCGGGACTGTCAGTCACAGATACGCAGTATTTT.

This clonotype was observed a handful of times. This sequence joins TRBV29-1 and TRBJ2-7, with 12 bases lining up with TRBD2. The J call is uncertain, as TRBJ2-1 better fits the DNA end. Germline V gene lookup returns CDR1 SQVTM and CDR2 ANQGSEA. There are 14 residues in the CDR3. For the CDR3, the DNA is TGCAGCGGCTCTCCGACTAGCGGGGGTAATGAGCAGTTCTTC. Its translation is CSGSPTSGGNEQFF.

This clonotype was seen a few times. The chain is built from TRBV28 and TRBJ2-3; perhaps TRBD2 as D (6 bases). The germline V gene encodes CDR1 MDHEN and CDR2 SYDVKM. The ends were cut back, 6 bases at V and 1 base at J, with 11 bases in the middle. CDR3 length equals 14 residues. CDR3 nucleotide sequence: TGTGCCAGCAGGTCGCAGCGGGGCACAGATACGCAGTATTTT. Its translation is CASRSQRGTDTQYF. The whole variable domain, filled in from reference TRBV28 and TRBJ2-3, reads DVKVTQSSRYLVKRTGEKVFLECVQDMDHENMFWYRQDPGLGLRLIYFSYDVKMKEKGDIPEGYSVSREKKERFSLILESASTNQTSMYLCASRSQRGTDTQYFGPGTRLTVL.

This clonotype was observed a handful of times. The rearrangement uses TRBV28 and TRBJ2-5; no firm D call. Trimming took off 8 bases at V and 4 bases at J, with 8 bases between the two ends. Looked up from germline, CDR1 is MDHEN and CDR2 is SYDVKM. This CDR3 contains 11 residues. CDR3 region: CASAARETQYF. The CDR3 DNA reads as TGTGCCAGCGCCGCGCGAGAGACCCAGTACTTC.

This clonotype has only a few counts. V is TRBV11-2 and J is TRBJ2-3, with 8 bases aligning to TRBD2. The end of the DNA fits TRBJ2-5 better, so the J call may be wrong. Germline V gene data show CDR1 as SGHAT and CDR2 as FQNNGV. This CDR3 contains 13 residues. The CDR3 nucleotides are TGTGCCAGCAGCTTGGGGACTAGGCAGACCCAGTACTTC. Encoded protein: CASSLGTRQTQYF.

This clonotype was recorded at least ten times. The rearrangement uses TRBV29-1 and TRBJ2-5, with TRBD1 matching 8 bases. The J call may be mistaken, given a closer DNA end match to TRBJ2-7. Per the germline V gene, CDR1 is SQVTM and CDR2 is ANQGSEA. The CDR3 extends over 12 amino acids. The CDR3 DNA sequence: TGCAGCGGAGGACAGGGCACCTACGAGCAGTACTTC. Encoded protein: CSGGQGTYEQYF.

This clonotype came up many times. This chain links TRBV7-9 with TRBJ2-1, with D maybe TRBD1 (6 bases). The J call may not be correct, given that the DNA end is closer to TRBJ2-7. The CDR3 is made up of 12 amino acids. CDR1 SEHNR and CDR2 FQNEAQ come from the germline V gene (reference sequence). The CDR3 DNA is TGTGCCAGCAGCTTAACAGGGTACGAGCAGTACGTC. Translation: CASSLTGYEQYV.

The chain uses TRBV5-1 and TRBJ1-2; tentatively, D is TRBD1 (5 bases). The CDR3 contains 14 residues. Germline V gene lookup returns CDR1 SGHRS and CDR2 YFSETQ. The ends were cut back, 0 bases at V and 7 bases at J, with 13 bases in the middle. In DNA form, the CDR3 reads TGCGCCAGCAGCTTGGAAGGGGTTTGGAGTGGCTACACCTTC. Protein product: CASSLEGVWSGYTF.

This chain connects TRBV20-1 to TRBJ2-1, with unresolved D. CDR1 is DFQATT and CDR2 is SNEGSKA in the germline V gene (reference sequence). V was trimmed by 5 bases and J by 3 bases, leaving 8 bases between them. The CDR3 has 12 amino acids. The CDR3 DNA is TGCAGTGCTCCCCGCATCTACAATGAGCAGTTCTTC. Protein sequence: CSAPRIYNEQFF.

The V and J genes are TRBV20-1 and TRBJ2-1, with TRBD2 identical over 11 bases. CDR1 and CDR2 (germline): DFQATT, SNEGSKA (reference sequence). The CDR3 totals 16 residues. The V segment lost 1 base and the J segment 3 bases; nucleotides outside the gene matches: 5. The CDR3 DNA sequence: TGCAGTGCTAGAGTGCTAGCGGGGGGCGTCTACAATGAGCAGTTCTTC. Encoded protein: CSARVLAGGVYNEQFF.

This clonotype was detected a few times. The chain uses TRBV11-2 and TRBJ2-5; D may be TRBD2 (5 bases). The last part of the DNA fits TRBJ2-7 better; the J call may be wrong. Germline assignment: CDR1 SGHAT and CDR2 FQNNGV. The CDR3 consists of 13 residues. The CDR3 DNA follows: TGTGCCAGCAGCCTAGAGCGGTGGTCCGAGCAGTACGTC. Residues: CASSLERWSEQYV.

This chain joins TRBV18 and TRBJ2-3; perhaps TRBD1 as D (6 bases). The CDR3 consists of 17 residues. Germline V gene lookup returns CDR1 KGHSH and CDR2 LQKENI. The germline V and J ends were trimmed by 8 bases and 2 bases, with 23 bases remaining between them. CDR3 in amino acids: CASNPNLQGAFTDTQYF. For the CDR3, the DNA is TGTGCCAGCAACCCGAATCTACAGGGCGCCTTCACAGATACGCAGTATTTT.

The CDR3 sequence is CASSVATVSQETQYF. The CDR3 coding sequence is TGTGCCAGCAGCGTAGCTACGGTCAGCCAAGAGACCCAGTACTTC. The rearrangement joins TRBV9 to TRBJ2-5; D gene unclear. The V end was cut by 0 bases, the J end by 1 base, with 10 bases between. Germline lookup yields CDR1 SGDLS and CDR2 YYNGEE. The CDR3 loop spans 15 amino acids.

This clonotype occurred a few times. The CDR3 DNA follows: TGCAGTGCGCAAACCTCCGGGACTACCCGGAGAGATACGCAGTATTTT. Encoded protein: CSAQTSGTTRRDTQYF. The chain has TRBV20-1 and TRBJ2-3; 7 nucleotides align to TRBD2. Per germline, CDR1 DFQATT and CDR2 SNEGSKA (reference sequence). The CDR3 consists of 16 residues. V gave up 6 bases and J gave up 5 bases; unmatched junction bases: 17.